These 25 T cell receptor beta chains were sequenced from one sample in a study of blood T cell repertoires in COVID-19. The repertoire was sequenced with immunoSEQ multiplex PCR; TCRdb's copy has only in-frame clones and lacks some. The repertoire holds about 62,000 clones, with 86% as singletons. Sequenced input: peripheral blood. These TCRs come from an elderly woman with acute or convalescent COVID-19.

This clone is a singleton in its sample. The chain employs TRBV11-2 and TRBJ2-7; possible D gene TRBD2, 6 bases. V was pared by 5 bases and J by 2 bases, with 13 bases between. There are 14 residues in the CDR3. Per germline, CDR1 SGHAT and CDR2 FQNNGV. This CDR3 is CASSRDLNPYEQYF. CDR3 in DNA: TGTGCCAGCAGCAGGGACTTAAATCCCTACGAGCAGTACTTC. Based on the CDR3 plus reference TRBV11-2 and TRBJ2-7, the full variable domain is EAGVAQSPRYKIIEKRQSVAFWCNPISGHATLYWYQQILGQGPKLLIQFQNNGVVDDSQLPKDRFSAERLKGVDSTLKIQPAKLEDSAVYLCASSRDLNPYEQYFGPGTRLTVT.

V is TRBV4-3 and J is TRBJ2-6, with 9 bases matching TRBD2. Trimming removed 5 bases from V and 0 bases from J; junction bases left unmatched: 11. Germline V gene sequence: CDR1 LGHNA, CDR2 YSLEER. The CDR3 extends over 19 amino acids. The CDR3 bases are TGCGCCAGCAGCGAAAGCTACGGGACTAGCCTCTCTGGGGCCAACGTCCTGACTTTC. Protein product: CASSESYGTSLSGANVLTF.

The chain is built from TRBV9 and TRBJ2-7, with D perhaps TRBD2 (6 bases). CDR1 and CDR2 (germline): SGDLS, YYNGEE. Trimming took 0 bases from V and 5 from J, leaving 15 bases between them. The CDR3 length is 15 residues. CDR3 loop: CASSVGRDSRHEQYF. DNA for the CDR3: TGTGCCAGCAGCGTAGGGCGGGATTCGAGGCACGAGCAGTACTTC. Full variable domain (outside the CDR3, taken from reference TRBV9 and TRBJ2-7): DSGVTQTPKHLITATGQRVTLRCSPRSGDLSVYWYQQSLDQGLQFLIQYYNGEERAKGNILERFSAQQFPDLHSELNLSSLELGDSALYFCASSVGRDSRHEQYFGPGTRLTVT.

In this sample, this clone turned up a few times. Here the CDR3 reads CASISPSTDTQYF. The DNA for the CDR3 is TGTGCCAGCATTAGCCCTAGCACAGATACGCAGTATTTT. The chain combines TRBV12-3 or TRBV12-4 with TRBJ2-3; D gene ambiguous. CDR3 length equals 13 residues. V lost 7 bases to trimming and J lost 0 bases, with 8 bases between them.

This clone appeared once. This rearrangement joins TRBV7-2 to TRBJ2-3, with no clear D. Trimming left V 2 bases short and J 6 bases short, with 6 bases between. Germline values: CDR1 SGHTA, CDR2 FQGNSA. The CDR3 consists of 12 residues. CDR3 coding DNA: TGTGCCAGCAGCTTAAGGAGCGATACGCAGTATTTT. Its protein is CASSLRSDTQYF.

The chain carries TRBV25-1 and TRBJ1-1, with D uncertain. Per germline, CDR1 MGHDK and CDR2 SYGVNS. The CDR3 spans 13 residues. V was clipped by 7 bases and J by 0 bases, with 9 bases between them. DNA of the CDR3: TGTGCCAGCATAAATCGGGTGAACACTGAAGCTTTCTTT. Encoded protein: CASINRVNTEAFF.

J is TRBJ1-1 and V is TRBV27; a weak D match, TRBD1 (5 bases). Trimming removed 3 bases from V and 5 bases from J, with 10 bases in between. The CDR3 contains 13 residues. Germline lookup yields CDR1 MNHEY and CDR2 SMNVEV (reference sequence). CDR3 loop: CASSFSGRTEAFF. The CDR3 DNA reads TGTGCCAGCAGTTTCTCAGGGAGGACTGAAGCTTTCTTT.

The chain has TRBV5-4 and TRBJ2-7; tentative D call: TRBD1 (6 bases). This CDR3 has 13 residues. Trimming cost V 4 bases and J 1 base, with 9 bases left between them. Germline V CDR1 and CDR2: SGHNT, YYREEE (reference sequence). CDR3 protein: CASSVDRSYEQYF. Here the CDR3 DNA reads TGTGCCAGCAGCGTCGACAGGTCCTACGAGCAGTACTTC.

This chain links TRBV10-1 with TRBJ2-7; TRBD1 agrees at 7 bases. The CDR3 spans 15 residues. CDR1 WNHNN and CDR2 SYGVQD come from the germline V gene (reference sequence). V shed 4 bases, J shed 6 bases, and the junction held 12 bases outside the gene matches. CDR3 DNA sequence: TGCGCCAGCAGTGCAGCCGGGACAGCCGTTGGCGAGCAGTACTTC. Translated, it gives CASSAAGTAVGEQYF.

The chain is built from TRBV19 and TRBJ2-1, with TRBD2 as a possible D gene (7 bases). The CDR3 contains 16 residues. Trimming took 1 base from V and 6 from J, leaving 16 bases between them. From germline, CDR1 is LNHDA and CDR2 SQIVND (reference sequence). The CDR3 bases are TGTGCCAGTAGTATAGCGAGGGGGGGCCTGGGCAATGAGCAGTTCTTC. It yields the protein CASSIARGGLGNEQFF.

V and J are TRBV5-1 and TRBJ1-2; D perhaps matches TRBD1 (5 bases). V was pared by 0 bases and J by 8 bases, with 17 bases between. In germline, CDR1 is SGHRS, CDR2 YFSETQ. This CDR3 has 15 residues. CDR3 sequence reads: CASSLGSMGGSGYTF. The DNA of the CDR3 is TGCGCCAGCAGCTTGGGTTCCATGGGGGGTAGCGGCTACACCTTC.

V usage is TRBV19 and J usage is TRBJ1-1, with D possibly TRBD1 on 5 matching bases. Trimming cost V 3 bases and J 1 base, with 15 bases left between them. The length of the CDR3 is 16 residues. Germline CDR1 and CDR2: LNHDA and SQIVND (reference sequence). The CDR3 nucleotides are TGTGCCAGTAGTATTCGCGGGGGAGTCGGGAACACTGAAGCTTTCTTT. Translated: CASSIRGGVGNTEAFF.

The rearrangement joins TRBV7-9 to TRBJ1-3; D remains ambiguous. The germline V gene encodes CDR1 SEHNR and CDR2 FQNEAQ (reference sequence). The CDR3 is made up of 15 amino acids. V was trimmed by 1 base and J by 1 base, leaving 8 bases between them. The CDR3: CASSLGDTSGNTIYF. In DNA form, the CDR3 reads TGTGCCAGCAGCTTAGGTGACACGTCTGGAAACACCATATATTTT.

This clone has just one count. The chain uses TRBV7-9 and TRBJ2-3; a weak D match, TRBD1 (6 bases). The V gene's germline CDR1 is SEHNR and CDR2 FQNEAQ (reference sequence). The CDR3 is 17 residues long. The V and J ends lost 1 base and 3 bases respectively, with 17 bases between them. The chain's CDR3 is CASSLDWSGEFTDTQYF. In DNA, the CDR3 is TGTGCCAGCAGCTTAGACTGGTCAGGGGAGTTTACAGATACGCAGTATTTT.

In its sample, this clone was seen a few times. The chain is built from TRBV11-2 and TRBJ2-2, with D maybe TRBD1 (6 bases). Trimming shortened V by 1 base and J by 2 bases, and 8 bases separated the two germline ends. This CDR3 contains 15 residues. Germline V gives CDR1 SGHAT, CDR2 FQNNGV. The CDR3 DNA reads as TGTGCCAGCAGCTTAGCACAGGGAAACACCGGGGAGCTGTTTTTT. Translation gives CASSLAQGNTGELFF.

The chain uses TRBV19 and TRBJ1-3; D gene ambiguous. This CDR3 is built from 16 residues. Germline CDR1 is LNHDA and CDR2 is SQIVND (reference sequence). V was trimmed by 9 bases and J by 5 bases, leaving 23 bases between them. The CDR3 here is CASFAPSYYGRNTIYF. For the CDR3, the DNA is TGTGCCAGCTTTGCGCCGTCCTACTACGGGAGAAACACCATATATTTT.

This sequence joins TRBV5-1 and TRBJ1-4, with 7 nucleotides matching TRBD1. Germline-derived CDR1 and CDR2 are SGHRS and YFSETQ. Trimming at V came to 4 bases and at J to 7 bases, leaving 10 bases not matched to a gene. The CDR3 runs to 15 residues. The CDR3 loop reads CASSPGQATTEKLFF. The CDR3 DNA sequence: TGCGCCAGCAGCCCAGGACAGGCAACGACTGAAAAACTGTTTTTT.

J is TRBJ2-2 and V is TRBV10-1; 10 bases map to TRBD1. The CDR3 extends over 16 amino acids. CDR1 and CDR2 (germline): WNHNN, SYGVQD (reference sequence). With 5 bases clipped from V and 4 bases from J, the junction kept 7 bases outside the gene matches. CDR3 amino acids: CASSPRQGASTGELFF. The CDR3 nucleotides are TGCGCCAGCAGTCCGCGACAGGGGGCGAGCACCGGGGAGCTGTTTTTT.

This chain connects TRBV19 to TRBJ1-1; maybe TRBD1 (5 bases). Germline CDR1 and CDR2: LNHDA and SQIVND (reference sequence). The CDR3 length is 14 residues. With 10 bases removed from V and 0 bases from J, the gap between germline ends came to 15 bases. Here the CDR3 reads CATMDKGMNTEAFF. As DNA, the CDR3 is TGTGCCACCATGGATAAGGGGATGAACACTGAAGCTTTCTTT.

This clone was detected only once. The rearrangement uses TRBV3-1 (or the pseudogene TRBV3-2) and TRBJ2-5; 9 bases are shared with TRBD2. The CDR3 totals 15 residues. V lost 1 base to trimming and J lost 5 bases; unmatched junction nucleotides: 5. CDR1 is LGHDT and CDR2 is YNNKEL in the germline V gene (reference sequence). CDR3 in DNA: TGTGCCAGCAGCCAAGGGGCTAGCGGGGCGGAGACCCAGTACTTC. This gives the protein CASSQGASGAETQYF.

This clone came up a few times. V gene TRBV19 combines with J gene TRBJ1-5; no definite D call. V lost 7 bases, J lost 4 bases, and 11 bases lay in between. Germline V lookup: CDR1 LNHDA, CDR2 SQIVND (reference sequence). The CDR3 runs 13 residues. The CDR3 is CASKSGYNQPQHF. CDR3 sequence (DNA): TGTGCCAGTAAGTCAGGTTATAATCAGCCCCAGCATTTT. The full variable domain, rest sourced from reference TRBV19 and TRBJ1-5, is DGGITQSPKYLFRKEGQNVTLSCEQNLNHDAMYWYRQDPGQGLRLIYYSQIVNDFQKGDIAEGYSVSREKKESFPLTVTSAQKNPTAFYLCASKSGYNQPQHFGDGTRLSIL.

This chain connects TRBV11-2 to TRBJ1-2; maybe TRBD1 (5 bases). This CDR3 contains 12 residues. The V gene's germline CDR1 is SGHAT and CDR2 FQNNGV. Trimming took off 4 bases at V and 5 bases at J, with 8 bases between the two ends. The CDR3 here is CASSSAGYGYTF. The CDR3 DNA reads as TGTGCCAGCAGCTCCGCAGGGTATGGCTACACCTTC.

The genes are TRBV19 and TRBJ1-2; D uncertain. CDR1 LNHDA and CDR2 SQIVND come from the germline V gene (reference sequence). This CDR3 contains 14 residues. Between the trimmed V and J ends, which lost 8 bases and 8 bases, there was a span of 21 bases. Written as DNA, the CDR3 is TGTGCCAGTCACGACCAGCGCGGGAGGGAAGGCTACACCTTC. Its protein is CASHDQRGREGYTF.

The chain has TRBV30 and TRBJ2-6; D gene uncertain. The CDR3 has 15 amino acids. Trimming shortened V by 3 bases and J by 0 bases, and 9 bases separated the two germline ends. Per germline, CDR1 GTSNPN and CDR2 SVGIG (reference sequence). This chain's CDR3 is CAWRLIGSGANVLTF. For the CDR3, the DNA is TGTGCCTGGAGGCTTATCGGCTCTGGGGCCAACGTCCTGACTTTC.

The chain joins TRBV19 to TRBJ2-5; D might be TRBD2 (5 bases). The CDR3 runs 14 residues. Trimming stripped 9 bases from V and 7 bases from J, with 21 bases between. Per germline, CDR1 LNHDA and CDR2 SQIVND (reference sequence). CDR3 DNA: TGTGCCAGCGCCCCCGGGATCCAATACGGGACCCAGTACTTC. This sequence encodes CASAPGIQYGTQYF.